This entry describes one T cell receptor (beta chain). What it recognizes is unknown. Germline V lookup: CDR1 LNHNV, CDR2 YYDKDF (reference sequence). The length of the CDR3 is 13 residues. Trimming shortened V by 0 bases and J by 8 bases, and 7 bases separated the two germline ends. This entry is derived from a study of blood T cells in healthy people across ages. PCR was performed a second time for about 6 to 12 cycles using a sample-barcoded 5' primer and a J-beta primer mix. One entry per CDR3 protein results from TCRdb running MiXCR on the 5' RACE reads. Among 630,000 or so distinct CDR3 sequences listed, less than 40% were seen once. Findings of the study overall: More naive CD4+ cells and higher diversity were found in long-lived than in aged donors.

The clonotype comes from a woman older than 75 in good health. The chain uses TRBV15 and TRBJ1-4; unclear D gene. The specimen was blood. The DNA for the CDR3 is TGTGCCACCAGCAGAGATCCGGGGGAAAAACTGTTTTTT. It is translated as CATSRDPGEKLFF. Supplemented by reference TRBV15 and TRBJ1-4, the full variable domain reads DAMVIQNPRYQVTQFGKPVTLSCSQTLNHNVMYWYQQKSSQAPKLLFHYYDKDFNNEADTPDNFQSRRPNTSFCFLDIRSPGLGDTAMYLCATSRDPGEKLFFGSGTQLSVL.